The rows below give T cell receptor beta chains drawn from one sample of a study of cytomegalovirus exposure and HLA in healthy donors. Only in-frame clones appear in the TCRdb table, and some are missing; sequencing was by immunoSEQ multiplex PCR. This sample yields roughly 120,000 clones, of which 65% to 75% are seen a single time; around 6.6% belongs to the top ten. The material sequenced was PBMCs. The source is a man aged 35-49 years in good health and CMV-seropositive. CDR3s include the opening cysteine and the closing phenylalanine or tryptophan. Each record gives: CDR3 length, D gene, clone size, V gene, J gene, CDR3 protein, CDR3 DNA. D genes are given only for firm matches. Only some rows state a clone size, as once, few, many or a class for expanded clones.

13,TRBD1,few,TRBV4-2,TRBJ2-4,CASSPDRGNIQYF,TGTGCCAGCAGCCCAGACAGGGGAAACATTCAGTACTTC
12,NA,once,TRBV6-1,TRBJ2-1,CASSERGNEQFF,TGTGCCAGCAGTGAAAGGGGCAATGAGCAGTTCTTC
15,NA,few,TRBV28,TRBJ1-5,CASSLVQGSNQPQHF,TGTGCCAGCAGTTTAGTCCAGGGTAGCAATCAGCCCCAGCATTTT
15,NA,NA,TRBV18,TRBJ1-1,CASSPATGMNTEAFF,TGTGCCAGCTCACCGGCGACAGGAATGAACACTGAAGCTTTCTTT
15,NA,NA,TRBV28,TRBJ1-6,CASSLRDSLDPPLHF,TGTGCCAGCAGTTTACGTGACAGTTTAGATCCACCCCTCCACTTT
15,NA,once,TRBV9,TRBJ2-7,CASSERVQGDYEQYF,TGTGCCAGCAGCGAGAGGGTACAGGGAGACTACGAGCAGTACTTC
15,NA,once,TRBV11-2,TRBJ2-1,CASSSVRGSYNEQFF,TGTGCCAGCAGCTCAGTCCGGGGTTCCTACAATGAGCAGTTCTTC
15,TRBD1,NA,TRBV27,TRBJ2-7,CATKPTGPILDEQYF,TGTGCCACCAAGCCGACAGGGCCGATTCTTGACGAGCAGTACTTC
15,TRBD2,NA,TRBV7-6,TRBJ2-7,CASSRTSGSGHEQYF,TGTGCCAGCAGCAGGACTAGCGGGAGCGGTCACGAGCAGTACTTC
14,NA,NA,TRBV19,TRBJ1-6,CASRQRGDNSPLHF,TGTGCCAGTAGGCAACGGGGGGATAATTCACCCCTCCACTTT
12,NA,few,TRBV28,TRBJ1-3,CASSSAGNTIYF,TGTGCCAGCAGCTCAGCTGGAAACACCATATATTTT
15,TRBD1,NA,TRBV28,TRBJ2-7,CASSPWQDRGSEQYF,TGTGCCAGCAGTCCGTGGCAGGACAGGGGAAGCGAGCAGTACTTC
13,NA,NA,TRBV28,TRBJ1-1,CASRTYRNTEAFF,TGTGCCAGCCGTACATACCGAAACACTGAAGCTTTCTTT
16,TRBD1,NA,TRBV5-6,TRBJ2-7,CASSLVSGQGIDEQYF,TGTGCCAGCAGCTTGGTGTCGGGACAGGGGATCGACGAGCAGTACTTC
15,TRBD1,NA,TRBV7-2,TRBJ2-7,CASSSRPGQPYEQYF,TGTGCCAGCAGCTCGAGACCGGGACAGCCCTACGAGCAGTACTTC
11,NA,NA,TRBV7-2,TRBJ2-5,CASGRGETQYF,TGTGCCAGCGGACGAGGGGAGACCCAGTACTTC
15,TRBD2,few,TRBV7-9,TRBJ2-1,CASSVSSGGPNEQFF,TGTGCCAGCAGCGTATCCTCGGGAGGGCCGAATGAGCAGTTCTTC
15,NA,few,TRBV9,TRBJ2-7,CASSVAVQGQGEQYF,TGTGCCAGCAGCGTAGCGGTCCAGGGGCAGGGCGAGCAGTACTTC
16,TRBD1,NA,TRBV7-9,TRBJ1-1,CASSTRQGAIFTEAFF,TGTGCCAGCAGCACCCGACAGGGGGCTATATTCACTGAAGCTTTCTTT
13,TRBD1,NA,TRBV6-1,TRBJ1-3,CASRSAGGNTIYF,TGTGCCAGCCGCTCGGCAGGGGGCAACACCATATATTTT
12,NA,NA,TRBV5-4,TRBJ2-7,CASSGGFGEQYF,TGTGCCAGCAGCGGGGGGTTTGGCGAGCAGTACTTC
12,NA,NA,TRBV15,TRBJ2-3,CATSRGADTQYF,TGTGCCACCAGCAGAGGAGCAGATACGCAGTATTTT
13,NA,NA,TRBV6-6,TRBJ1-2,CASSAGTSYGYTF,TGTGCCAGCAGCGCGGGCACAAGCTATGGCTACACCTTC
14,TRBD1,NA,TRBV6-4,TRBJ1-5,CASSEGTGNQPQHF,TGTGCCAGCAGTGAGGGGACAGGGAATCAGCCCCAGCATTTT
16,TRBD2,few,TRBV27,TRBJ2-2,CASSLWVAGGPGELFF,TGTGCCAGCAGTTTATGGGTAGCGGGGGGGCCCGGGGAGCTGTTTTTT
14,TRBD1,NA,TRBV5-1,TRBJ1-1,CASRQQGANTEAFF,TGCGCCAGCAGACAACAGGGGGCCAACACTGAAGCTTTCTTT
15,NA,NA,TRBV28,TRBJ2-2,CASSHSQGYTGELFF,TGTGCCAGCAGTCACTCACAGGGTTACACCGGGGAGCTGTTTTTT
14,NA,NA,TRBV19,TRBJ1-2,CASKSRNNDYGYTF,TGTGCCAGTAAGTCGAGGAATAACGACTATGGCTACACCTTC
14,NA,NA,TRBV6-1,TRBJ2-7,CASSEATYLYEQYF,TGTGCCAGCAGTGAAGCGACATACCTCTACGAGCAGTACTTC
16,NA,few,TRBV30,TRBJ1-3,CAWSAKQGSSGNTIYF,TGTGCCTGGAGCGCAAAGCAGGGGAGCTCTGGAAACACCATATATTTT
13,NA,NA,TRBV5-1,TRBJ1-2,CASSFGLSYGYTF,TGCGCCAGCAGCTTCGGACTATCCTATGGCTACACCTTC
13,NA,once,TRBV10-1,TRBJ2-1,CASSVDSGNEQFF,TGCGCCAGCAGTGTAGACTCCGGCAATGAGCAGTTCTTC
13,NA,NA,TRBV6-1,TRBJ2-5,CASSTGLRETQYF,TGTGCCAGCAGCACAGGGCTCAGGGAGACCCAGTACTTC
14,TRBD1,once,TRBV30,TRBJ1-2,CAWHTDRGSYGYTF,TGTGCCTGGCACACGGACAGGGGATCTTATGGCTACACCTTC
13,NA,NA,TRBV6-5,TRBJ1-5,CASSYGAEQPQHF,TGTGCCAGCAGTTACGGGGCGGAGCAGCCCCAGCATTTT
14,NA,NA,TRBV5-1,TRBJ2-7,CASSPKYVGFEQYF,TGCGCCAGCAGCCCCAAATACGTCGGTTTCGAGCAGTACTTC
16,TRBD1,NA,TRBV9,TRBJ1-2,CASSVSLGDRIYGYTF,TGTGCCAGCAGCGTAAGTCTGGGGGACAGGATCTATGGCTACACCTTC
14,TRBD1,NA,TRBV30,TRBJ1-4,CAWSGQGGNEKLFF,TGTGCCTGGAGTGGACAGGGAGGTAATGAAAAACTGTTTTTT
13,TRBD1,NA,TRBV28,TRBJ2-3,CASGDRSTDTQYF,TGTGCCAGCGGGGACAGGAGCACAGATACGCAGTATTTT
18,NA,NA,TRBV11-2,TRBJ1-2,CASSLAFLGAAPNYGYTF,TGTGCCAGCAGCTTAGCTTTTCTTGGGGCGGCTCCTAACTATGGCTACACCTTC
14,TRBD1,NA,TRBV6-5,TRBJ1-2,CASSPQDRVYGYTF,TGTGCCAGCAGTCCCCAGGACAGGGTATATGGCTACACCTTC
15,TRBD1,NA,TRBV5-4,TRBJ2-2,CASSPRTGQTGELFF,TGTGCCAGCAGCCCCAGGACAGGGCAAACCGGGGAGCTGTTTTTT
16,NA,NA,TRBV2,TRBJ1-2,CASSEAPSWGHYGYTF,TGTGCCAGCAGTGAAGCCCCCTCGTGGGGGCACTATGGCTACACCTTC
15,NA,few,TRBV4-2,TRBJ2-1,CASSQDLGGPGEQFF,TGTGCCAGCAGCCAAGATCTCGGAGGACCTGGGGAGCAGTTCTTC
17,NA,NA,TRBV27,TRBJ2-6,CASSPGLGDSGANVLTF,TGTGCCAGCAGTCCGGGACTTGGGGACTCGGGGGCCAACGTCCTGACTTTC
14,NA,NA,TRBV5-4,TRBJ1-1,CASSRGGVDTEAFF,TGTGCCAGCAGTCGCGGGGGGGTGGACACTGAAGCTTTCTTT